These 21 T cell receptor beta chains came from one sample sequenced in a study of blood T cells in healthy people across ages. Through a sample-barcoded 5' primer and a J-beta primer mix, a second PCR was run for roughly 6 to 12 cycles. TCRdb reprocessed the 5' RACE reads via MiXCR and lists one record per CDR3 protein. This table holds fewer than 950,000 distinct CDR3 sequences, about 53% found once. The sequenced sample consisted of blood. The receptors derive from an elderly man in good health.

The table lists this clonotype with a few counts. CDR3 region: CASTPEFGYTQYF. The CDR3 DNA sequence: TGTGCCAGCACCCCCGAATTCGGGTATACGCAGTATTTT. The rearrangement links TRBV2 to TRBJ2-3; the D is unclear. Germline CDR1 SNHLY, CDR2 FYNNEI. CDR3 length: 13 amino acids. The ends were cut back, 7 bases at V and 7 bases at J, with 15 bases in the middle.

This chain joins TRBV5-1 and TRBJ1-1; 7 nucleotides agree with TRBD1. The CDR3 has 13 residues. Per germline, CDR1 SGHRS and CDR2 YFSETQ. Unmatched junction bases numbered 3, after V lost 4 bases and J lost 3 bases. CDR3 amino acids: CASSAQGDTEAFF. CDR3 DNA sequence: TGCGCCAGCAGCGCCCAGGGGGACACTGAAGCTTTCTTT.

This clonotype showed up just a few times. The chain recombines TRBV18 with TRBJ2-7, with 7 bases fitting TRBD2. CDR1 KGHSH and CDR2 LQKENI come from the germline V gene. The CDR3 runs to 15 residues. V was clipped by 1 base and J by 5 bases; unmatched bases: 8. The CDR3 here is CASSPRNGRLDEQYF. CDR3 bases: TGTGCCAGCTCACCACGAAACGGGAGGTTAGACGAGCAGTACTTC.

The V and J genes are TRBV10-3 and TRBJ2-2; 7 bases are shared with TRBD1. V lost 3 bases to trimming and J lost 0 bases; unmatched junction nucleotides: 7. Germline values: CDR1 ENHRY, CDR2 SYGVKD. CDR3 length: 17 residues. CDR3 protein: CAISDGAGGANTGELFF. CDR3 nucleotides: TGTGCCATCAGTGATGGGGCAGGGGGAGCGAACACCGGGGAGCTGTTTTTT.

This chain joins TRBV6-2 or TRBV6-3 and TRBJ1-2; 7 positions match TRBD1. CDR1 MNHEY and CDR2 SVGEGT come from the germline V gene. With 8 bases clipped from V and 4 bases from J, the junction kept 16 bases outside the gene matches. The CDR3 covers 16 residues. Here the CDR3 reads CASLSSAAGQLYGYTF. In DNA form, the CDR3 reads TGTGCCAGCCTCAGCTCGGCGGCGGGACAGCTCTATGGCTACACCTTC.

The chain recombines TRBV6-1 with TRBJ2-6; 11 bases are a match to TRBD2. CDR3 size: 18 residues. V trimming: 8 bases; J trimming: 3 bases; junction bases outside the gene matches: 12. The germline gives CDR1 MNHNS, CDR2 SASEGT. CDR3 nucleotide sequence: TGTGCCAGCCGGACTAGCGGGCAAATTTTCATTGGGGCCAACGTCCTGACTTTC. It codes for CASRTSGQIFIGANVLTF.

This clonotype has a handful of counts. V and J are TRBV6-1 and TRBJ2-3; D may be TRBD1 (5 bases). The CDR3 loop spans 13 amino acids. V was clipped by 3 bases and J by 14 bases, with 18 bases between them. The germline V gene has CDR1 MNHNS and CDR2 SASEGT. CDR3 in DNA: TGTGCCAGCAGTGATTCAGGGTTTAGATACGCGTATTTT. Protein product: CASSDSGFRYAYF.

The chain is built from TRBV5-4 and TRBJ2-1; 12 bases are shared with TRBD1. Germline CDR1 is SGHNT and CDR2 is YYREEE (reference sequence). After removal of 4 bases from V and 7 bases from J, the junction contained 6 bases not matched to a gene. CDR3 length equals 15 residues. The CDR3 reads CASSKPGQGANEQFF. CDR3 sequence (DNA): TGTGCCAGCAGCAAACCGGGACAGGGGGCTAATGAGCAGTTCTTC.

The chain combines TRBV6-2 or TRBV6-3 with TRBJ1-4; the match to TRBD1 covers 10 bases. V was clipped by 8 bases and J by 7 bases; unmatched bases: 1. In germline, CDR1 is MNHEY, CDR2 SVGEGT. CDR3 length equals 12 residues. CDR3 in amino acids: CASRDRGEKLFF. The CDR3 DNA sequence: TGTGCCAGCCGGGACAGGGGTGAAAAACTGTTTTTT.

This clonotype was seen only a few times. The chain combines TRBV6-1 with TRBJ2-3; D assignment may be TRBD1 or TRBD2 (5 bases each). Per the germline V gene, CDR1 is MNHNS and CDR2 is SASEGT. The CDR3 is 15 amino acids. V lost 1 base to trimming and J lost 14 bases, with 22 bases between them. CDR3 region: CASSEEGPGHRYAYF. DNA for the CDR3: TGTGCCAGCAGTGAAGAGGGCCCGGGGCACAGATACGCGTATTTT.

The chain carries TRBV20-1 and TRBJ2-1; 8 nucleotides agree with TRBD2. CDR3 length: 13 residues. Unmatched junction bases numbered 3, after V lost 1 base and J lost 7 bases. The V gene's germline CDR1 is DFQATT and CDR2 SNEGSKA (reference sequence). The CDR3, as DNA: TGCAGTGCTAGAGTCGCTAGCGGGAATGAGCAGTTCTTC. Encoded protein: CSARVASGNEQFF.

The chain carries TRBV20-1 and TRBJ1-1, with D perhaps TRBD1 (5 bases). The CDR3 has 10 residues. V was shortened by 5 bases and J by 6 bases, with 7 bases between the two germline ends. Germline V lookup: CDR1 DFQATT, CDR2 SNEGSKA (reference sequence). The CDR3 DNA is TGCAGTGCTCCACAGGCTGAAGCTTTCTTT. Its protein is CSAPQAEAFF.

The V gene is TRBV27, the J gene TRBJ2-7; 8 bases are shared with TRBD1. With 5 bases clipped from V and 3 bases from J, the junction kept 9 bases outside the gene matches. Germline V gives CDR1 MNHEY, CDR2 SMNVEV (reference sequence). This CDR3 has 15 residues. CDR3 nucleotide sequence: TGTGCCAGCAGTACCGCCGGGACAGGCTACTACGAGCAGTACTTC. Protein: CASSTAGTGYYEQYF.

This clonotype was seen once. The chain carries TRBV20-1 and TRBJ2-7; 7 nucleotides line up with TRBD2. The CDR3 has 16 residues. With 0 bases clipped from V and 0 bases from J, the junction kept 8 bases outside the gene matches. The germline V gene has CDR1 DFQATT and CDR2 SNEGSKA (reference sequence). CDR3 sequence reads: CSARDRGGRGSYEQYF. The CDR3 DNA follows: TGCAGTGCTAGAGATCGAGGAGGGAGGGGCTCCTACGAGCAGTACTTC.

The gene calls are TRBV20-1 and TRBJ2-4; 9 nucleotides agree with TRBD2. The end of the DNA aligns better with TRBJ2-5, so the J call may be wrong. From germline, CDR1 is DFQATT and CDR2 SNEGSKA (reference sequence). This CDR3 is built from 14 residues. In nucleotides, the CDR3 is TGCAGTGCTAGGCGGGTAGCGGGAGTAGAGACCCAGTACTTC. Translation: CSARRVAGVETQYF.

This chain joins TRBV20-1 and TRBJ1-4; unclear D gene. Looked up from germline, CDR1 is DFQATT and CDR2 is SNEGSKA (reference sequence). V was trimmed by 5 bases and J by 8 bases, leaving 9 bases between them. This CDR3 region has 11 residues. DNA of the CDR3: TGCAGTGCTCAGGAACGGGAAAAACTGTTTTTT. Amino acids: CSAQEREKLFF.

This chain links TRBV12-3 or TRBV12-4 with TRBJ2-3; 10 positions match TRBD2. This CDR3 comprises 12 residues. The CDR3 here is CAASGSDRYAYF. CDR3 in DNA: TGTGCTGCTAGCGGGAGCGACAGATACGCGTATTTT.

The V and J genes are TRBV7-8 and TRBJ2-7; D may be TRBD2 (5 bases). The CDR3 has 12 residues. Trimming shortened V by 3 bases and J by 6 bases, and 9 bases separated the two germline ends. Looked up from germline, CDR1 is SGHVS and CDR2 is FQNEAQ. The CDR3 DNA sequence: TGTGCCAGCAGCTTCGGACTTCGCGAGCAGTACTTC. Its protein product is CASSFGLREQYF.

The genes are TRBV3-1 and TRBJ2-3; either TRBD1 or TRBD2 may fit D (5 bases each). The CDR3 sequence is 14 residues long. Germline V gene data show CDR1 as LGHDT and CDR2 as YNNKEL (reference sequence). With 4 bases removed from V and 5 bases from J, the gap between germline ends came to 13 bases. CDR3 residues: CASSLGPREDTQYF. CDR3 nucleotide sequence: TGTGCCAGCAGCCTGGGACCCAGGGAAGATACGCAGTATTTT.

The rearrangement joins TRBV6-5 to TRBJ1-2; D perhaps matches TRBD1 (6 bases). The CDR3 is made up of 16 amino acids. V was shortened by 5 bases and J by 4 bases, with 20 bases between the two germline ends. Germline CDR1 is MNHEY and CDR2 is SVGAGI. The CDR3 sequence is CASSTRGQSRAYGYTF. The CDR3 DNA reads TGTGCCAGCAGTACACGTGGACAGAGTAGAGCCTATGGCTACACCTTC.

This clonotype has only a few counts. The rearrangement links TRBV7-2 to TRBJ2-7, with 10 bases lining up with TRBD2. This CDR3 region has 14 residues. From germline, CDR1 is SGHTA and CDR2 FQGNSA. Trimming removed 5 bases from V and 3 bases from J; junction bases left unmatched: 4. CDR3 amino acids: CASSTQRGGYEQYF. The CDR3 DNA reads as TGTGCCAGCAGCACACAGCGGGGGGGCTACGAGCAGTACTTC.